Detailed here is one T cell receptor (beta chain). Its target antigen remains unknown. Qualities for individual bases were not recorded, and no much larger clone is one base off. The immunoSEQ Assay, a bias-controlled multiplex PCR, was used to amplify TCRbeta CDR3 regions from genomic DNA. In the authors' own workflow: The number of nucleated cells in each sample was estimated by amplification of reference gene primers within the assay. To quantify the absolute abundance of each unique TCRbeta CDR3 rearrangement, sequence reads were collapsed and filtered. For each sample, productive Simpson clonality was calculated as the square root of Simpson's diversity index across productive rearrangements. Held by TCRdb, this immuneACCESS table contains in-frame sequences only and omits some clones. Under half of the omission traces to an unresolved V gene where checked; the cause of the rest is unknown. That table furnishes V, J and clone size, whereas the DNA furnished D and trimming. For this sample the table gives over 400,000 clones, of which about nine tenths were detected only once. Jointly, the top ten make up 1.4% to 1.5% of the sample.

Whole blood was collected in K2EDTA tubes by collaborating institutions according to the institutions' own protocols. For TCRbeta analysis, collaborators shipped samples in one of three forms: frozen whole blood, isolated PBMCs, or DNA extracted from either of those sample types. This sample was taken from a study of blood T cell repertoires in COVID-19 (dated by TCRdb to the early 2020s). In the study overall: Samples covering the acute and convalescent phases of COVID-19 were provided by collaborators in the United States, Italy and Spain. The material from the prospective study consisted of cDNA or gDNA derived from T cells, B-cell-depleted T cells, or PBMCs. Deeply sampled blood TCRbeta repertoires from subjects exposed to, actively infected with, or recovered from COVID-19 were included in the dataset. A freely available public database, intended as a resource for researchers studying the immune response to SARS-CoV-2, is where the repertoires were released. Samples were obtained from the ongoing ImmuneRACE study (first 160 participants) and from over a thousand subjects provided by 6 global collaborators. The sample metadata nearly always contained a de-identified subject ID, COVID-19 status, age in years and sex. Where HLA class I and class II types were available, the types were taken from metadata supplied by the sample provider, not from assay-based typing.

What the study reported, not specific to this receptor: The amount of clinical and demographic metadata varied by source and participant and was provided uncurated.

This clonotype was sampled from a woman in her 30s with active or convalescent COVID-19. The sequenced sample consisted of peripheral blood.

The sequenced DNA is TGTGCCAGCAGTGCAAGACTAGCCCCAGAGACCCAGTACTTC. The encoded protein is CASSARLAPETQYF. This receptor chain uses TRBV27 and TRBJ2-5; 7 central bases correspond to TRBD2. According to the germline V gene (reference sequence), CDR1 reads MNHEY and CDR2 reads SMNVEV. At the junction V is shortened by 5 bases and J by 4 bases; bases outside the gene matches: 7. The CDR3 goes from the cysteine to the phenylalanine over 14 residues. Solely the CDR3 DNA is kept, with 42 bases framed from the first base.